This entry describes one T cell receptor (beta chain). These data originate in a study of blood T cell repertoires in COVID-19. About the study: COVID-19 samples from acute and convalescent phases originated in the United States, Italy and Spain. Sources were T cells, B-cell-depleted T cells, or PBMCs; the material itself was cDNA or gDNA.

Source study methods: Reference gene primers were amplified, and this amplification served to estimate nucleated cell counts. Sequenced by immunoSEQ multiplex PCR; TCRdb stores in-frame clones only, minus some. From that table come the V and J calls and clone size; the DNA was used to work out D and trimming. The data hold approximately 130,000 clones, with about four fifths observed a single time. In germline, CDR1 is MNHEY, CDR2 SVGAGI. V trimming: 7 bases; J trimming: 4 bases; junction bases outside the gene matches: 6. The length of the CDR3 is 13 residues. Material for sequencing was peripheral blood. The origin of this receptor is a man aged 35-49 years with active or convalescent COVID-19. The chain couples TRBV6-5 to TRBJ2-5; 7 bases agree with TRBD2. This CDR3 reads CASTHGGRETQYF. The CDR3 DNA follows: TGTGCCAGCACCCACGGCGGGAGAGAGACCCAGTACTTC.